A selection of T cell receptor beta chains follows, all from one sample in a study of shared clonotypes between healthy human individuals. Measured with immunoSEQ multiplex PCR; TCRdb has only the in-frame clones, and not every one. This table holds 2,500,000 or so clones, roughly 93% found once. Specimen: naive CD4+ T cells from PBMCs. The receptor set was obtained from a man aged 18 to 35 in good health. Some clones in this sample may be carry-over from other donors' samples. CDR3s include the opening cysteine and the closing phenylalanine or tryptophan. The order of the fields is V gene, D gene, clone size, J gene, CDR3 protein, CDR3 DNA. The D gene is left open where the match is weak. Only part of the rows carry a size: once, few, many, or a class if the clone is expanded.

>TRBV19|-|-|TRBJ2-1
CATAISGLFIINEQFF
TGTGCCACGGCTATTTCCGGACTTTTTATAATCAATGAGCAGTTCTTC
>TRBV15|TRBD2|-|TRBJ2-7
CATSRAGGAYEQYF
TGTGCCACCAGCAGGGCGGGAGGCGCCTACGAGCAGTACTTC
>TRBV30|-|-|TRBJ1-1
CAWSPDSNTEAFF
TGTGCCTGGAGCCCCGACAGCAACACTGAAGCTTTCTTT
>TRBV29-1|-|once|TRBJ1-2
CSGGANYGYTF
TGCAGCGGGGGTGCTAACTATGGCTACACCTTC
>TRBV27|TRBD1|-|TRBJ1-5
CASSPRDRVKTQHF
TGTGCCAGCAGTCCCCGGGACAGGGTCAAGACCCAGCATTTT
>TRBV5-1|-|few|TRBJ1-1
CASSLWGNFDGEAFF
TGCGCCAGCAGCCTCTGGGGGAATTTCGACGGTGAAGCTTTCTTT
>TRBV5-5|TRBD2|-|TRBJ2-2
CASSLVLAGASGELFF
TGTGCCAGCAGCTTGGTCCTAGCGGGAGCCTCCGGGGAGCTGTTTTTT
>TRBV5-4|-|-|TRBJ2-7
CASSSPKRGTNEQYF
TGTGCCAGCAGCTCCCCAAAAAGGGGGACCAACGAGCAGTACTTC
>TRBV21-1|-|once|TRBJ2-1
CASSRSVDLAVNNEQFF
TGTGCCAGCAGCAGGTCGGTGGATTTAGCGGTTAACAATGAGCAGTTCTTC
>TRBV4-1|-|-|TRBJ2-2
CASSPDTGELFF
TGCGCCAGCAGCCCGGACACCGGGGAGCTGTTTTTT
>TRBV7-8|TRBD2|-|TRBJ2-2
CASSQRQAGGPRTGELFF
TGTGCCAGCAGCCAGAGACAAGCGGGAGGGCCTCGGACCGGGGAGCTGTTTTTT
>TRBV9|TRBD2|-|TRBJ2-1
CASSVEPSGVNEQFF
TGTGCCAGCAGCGTAGAGCCTAGCGGGGTGAATGAGCAGTTCTTC
>TRBV25-1|TRBD1|-|TRBJ1-2
CASREGARYGYTF
TGTGCCAGCAGAGAGGGGGCTCGATATGGCTACACCTTC
>TRBV5-6|-|-|TRBJ2-7
CASSLALRTYEQYF
TGTGCCAGCAGCTTGGCTCTTCGAACCTACGAGCAGTACTTC
>TRBV11-3|TRBD2|-|TRBJ2-2
CASSRLAGGGELFF
TGTGCCAGCAGTCGACTAGCGGGAGGCGGGGAGCTGTTTTTT
>TRBV30|-|once|TRBJ2-2
CAWSYRVSGELFF
TGTGCCTGGAGTTACAGGGTGTCCGGGGAGCTGTTTTTT
>TRBV7-3|-|-|TRBJ2-1
CASSLIGGGGDNEQFF
TGTGCCAGCAGCTTAATCGGGGGTGGAGGTGACAATGAGCAGTTCTTC
>TRBV27|TRBD2|-|TRBJ2-1
CASSSPGHYLAGGPHSHSYNEQFF
TGTGCCAGCAGTTCCCCGGGACACTATCTAGCGGGAGGGCCCCACTCCCACTCCTACAATGAGCAGTTCTTC
>TRBV28|-|-|TRBJ1-1
CASSLRTTHTEAFF
TGTGCCAGCAGTCTCCGAACGACTCACACTGAAGCTTTCTTT
>TRBV6-5|-|-|TRBJ1-2
CASSYRQNYGYTF
TGTGCCAGCAGTTATCGACAGAACTATGGCTACACCTTC
>TRBV2|TRBD2|-|TRBJ2-3
CASRRGRATDTQYF
TGTGCCAGCAGACGCGGGAGGGCTACAGATACGCAGTATTTT
>TRBV12-5|-|-|TRBJ2-4
CASGGPRNIQYF
TGTGCTAGTGGGGGCCCCCGAAACATTCAGTACTTC
>TRBV9|-|once|TRBJ2-2
CASSPRGAGANTGELFF
TGTGCCAGCAGCCCCCGAGGGGCGGGCGCGAACACCGGGGAGCTGTTTTTT
>TRBV6-1|-|-|TRBJ2-3
CASSTYREITDTQYF
TGTGCCAGCAGTACATACAGGGAGATCACAGATACGCAGTATTTT
>TRBV4-3|-|-|TRBJ1-5
CASSQDRGSQPQHF
TGCGCCAGCAGCCAAGATCGGGGGAGTCAGCCCCAGCATTTT
>TRBV7-2|-|-|TRBJ2-5
CASAPREFADSMKYF
TGTGCCAGCGCCCCCAGGGAGTTTGCGGACTCCATGAAGTACTTC
>TRBV6-5|-|-|TRBJ2-3
CASSVSKSLYF
TGTGCCAGCAGTGTTAGTAAATCGCTGTATTTT
>TRBV5-1|TRBD2|-|TRBJ2-7
CASSLAPLAGDGYEQYF
TGCGCCAGCAGCTTGGCCCCTCTAGCGGGAGACGGCTACGAGCAGTACTTC
>TRBV27|-|-|TRBJ2-1
CASSLLRGNEQFF
TGTGCCAGCAGTTTACTTCGGGGCAATGAGCAGTTCTTC
>TRBV7-9|TRBD2|-|TRBJ2-3
CASSVLAGSSTDTQYF
TGTGCCAGCAGCGTATTAGCGGGATCTAGCACAGATACGCAGTATTTT
>TRBV9|TRBD1|-|TRBJ1-4
CASSGRDRGGEKLFF
TGTGCCAGCAGCGGACGGGACAGGGGTGGGGAAAAACTGTTTTTT
>TRBV5-1|-|-|TRBJ1-5
CASSLAGVDNQPQHF
TGCGCCAGCAGCTTGGCCGGAGTAGACAATCAGCCCCAGCATTTT
>TRBV9|-|-|TRBJ1-2
CASTRDPESRYGYTF
TGTGCCAGCACCCGAGACCCGGAGTCGCGCTATGGCTACACCTTC
>TRBV29-1|-|-|TRBJ1-4
CSVEPRRANEKLFF
TGCAGCGTCGAGCCCCGAAGGGCTAATGAAAAACTGTTTTTT
>TRBV7-9|-|-|TRBJ2-7
CASSSRGPETYEQYF
TGTGCCAGCAGCTCCCGAGGACCGGAGACCTACGAGCAGTACTTC
>TRBV5-1|-|-|TRBJ2-5
CASSPGVEETQYF
TGCGCCAGCAGCCCGGGAGTAGAAGAGACCCAGTACTTC
>TRBV11-2|TRBD1|once|TRBJ2-7
CASSRTAGTGAYEQYF
TGTGCCAGCAGCCGAACAGCCGGGACAGGAGCCTACGAGCAGTACTTC
>TRBV6-1|TRBD1|-|TRBJ2-4
CASTQGQGARDIQYF
TGTGCCAGCACCCAGGGACAGGGGGCGAGGGACATTCAGTACTTC
>TRBV29-1|-|-|TRBJ2-4
CSVEAKNIQYF
TGCAGCGTTGAAGCCAAAAACATTCAGTACTTC
>TRBV5-1|TRBD1|-|TRBJ2-7
CASSSQGQSYEQYF
TGCGCCAGCAGCTCCCAGGGACAGTCCTACGAGCAGTACTTC
>TRBV9|TRBD1|-|TRBJ2-3
CASSPRDSPSTDTQYF
TGTGCCAGCAGCCCTCGGGACAGTCCTAGCACAGATACGCAGTATTTT
>TRBV15|-|-|TRBJ2-5
CATSWGQPQETQYF
TGTGCCACCAGCTGGGGACAACCTCAAGAGACCCAGTACTTC
>TRBV28|-|once|TRBJ1-5
CASSRPPAGTQHF
TGTGCCAGCAGTCGCCCCCCCGCCGGGACCCAGCATTTT
>TRBV28|-|-|TRBJ1-5
CASSRNQPQHF
TGTGCCAGCAGTCGGAATCAGCCCCAGCATTTT